The rows below give T cell receptor beta chains drawn from one sample of a study of T cell responses to AZD1222 COVID-19 vaccine. Assay: immunoSEQ multiplex PCR; the TCRdb copy retains only in-frame clones and omits some. The sample lists about 68,000 clones; about nine tenths were seen once. Here the sequenced sample was peripheral blood, taken on day 0 of AZD1222 vaccination. The receptors come from an adult in good health. Both conserved end residues are part of each CDR3. The D gene is left open where the match is weak. The size of a clone is reported for some rows only, either as once, few or many, or as a class for expanded clones.

-	TRBJ2-7	TRBD1	TRBV9	TGTGCCAGCAGCGTAGATTGGGACAGCCGCTACGAGCAGTACTTC	CASSVDWDSRYEQYF
few	TRBJ1-5	TRBD1	TRBV28	TGTGCCAGCAGGGGACAGGGGCTAAATCAGCCCCAGCATTTT	CASRGQGLNQPQHF
-	TRBJ2-7	TRBD1	TRBV4-2	TGTGCCAGCAGCCAAGAATTCATACAGGGGTACGAGCAGTACTTC	CASSQEFIQGYEQYF
-	TRBJ1-4	-	TRBV6-1	TGTGCCAGCAGTGAAGGGACAACAACTAATGAAAAACTGTTTTTT	CASSEGTTTNEKLFF
-	TRBJ1-1	-	TRBV5-1	TGCGCCAGCAGCTTGGATAGAGGTAGGAACACTGAAGCTTTCTTT	CASSLDRGRNTEAFF
-	TRBJ2-7	TRBD1	TRBV19	TGTGCCAGTAGTAGGACAGGGACCTACGAGCAGTACTTC	CASSRTGTYEQYF
-	TRBJ2-2	TRBD2	TRBV7-7	TGTGCCAGCAGCTTAAAAGGGGAGGGCACCGGGGAGCTGTTTTTT	CASSLKGEGTGELFF
-	TRBJ2-3	-	TRBV5-1	TGCGCCAGCAGCTTTGACATGCCGGGGGATACGCAGTATTTT	CASSFDMPGDTQYF
-	TRBJ2-7	-	TRBV6-5	TGTGCCAGCAGTTACGCTCCTATCTACGAGCAGTACTTC	CASSYAPIYEQYF
-	TRBJ1-4	TRBD1	TRBV6-6	TGTGCCAGCAGTTACAGGGGACAGGGGACTGAAAAACTGTTTTTT	CASSYRGQGTEKLFF
-	TRBJ2-7	-	TRBV25-1	TGTGCCAGCAGTGAATTGTCGGGGGAGCAGTACTTC	CASSELSGEQYF
once	TRBJ1-1	TRBD1	TRBV6-5	TGTGCCAGCATCCGGGACAGGACAAACTCGGAAGCTTTCTTT	CASIRDRTNSEAFF
-	TRBJ2-1	-	TRBV2	TGTGCCAGCACCAATCCCGGGGGGCAAAATGAGCAGTTCTTC	CASTNPGGQNEQFF
-	TRBJ1-4	-	TRBV7-9	TGTGCCAGCAGCTTTTCCCTAGACGGACTTCTCGAAAAACTGTTTTTT	CASSFSLDGLLEKLFF
few	TRBJ1-2	TRBD1	TRBV18	TGTGCCAGCTCACCTGGGACAGGGAGAGGTGATGGCTACACCTTC	CASSPGTGRGDGYTF
-	TRBJ1-2	-	TRBV4-2	TGTGCCAGCAGCCAAGAGCGTTACTATGGCTACACCTTC	CASSQERYYGYTF
once	TRBJ1-1	-	TRBV5-1	TGCGCCAGCAGCTCGGACAGACTTAACACTGAAGCTTTCTTT	CASSSDRLNTEAFF
few	TRBJ1-3	TRBD1	TRBV4-2	TGTGCCAGCAGCCAATTCCAGGACAGGGGAAAGGGAAACACCATATATTTT	CASSQFQDRGKGNTIYF
-	TRBJ1-2	-	TRBV6-5	TGTGCCAGCACCGTGAGAGGGGACGGTCGTGGCTACACCTTC	CASTVRGDGRGYTF
few	TRBJ2-1	-	TRBV11-2	TGTGCCAGCAGCCGAGGGCAGGTTCGAGACAATGAGCAGTTCTTC	CASSRGQVRDNEQFF
-	TRBJ1-3	-	TRBV3-1/TRBV3-2	TGTGCCAGCAGCCAGCACGGGACTGCTGGAAACACCATATATTTT	CASSQHGTAGNTIYF
-	TRBJ2-5	-	TRBV30	TGTGCTTTCCCCCAAGGGTGTTTACAAGAGACCCAGTACTTC	CAFPQGCLQETQYF
-	TRBJ1-1	-	TRBV11-2	TGTGCCAGCAGCTTAGTTCGGGGGGCGCGAACTGAAGCTTTCTTT	CASSLVRGARTEAFF
-	TRBJ1-2	TRBD1	TRBV29-1	TGCAGCGTTGATAGGACAGGGGGCTATGGCTACACCTTC	CSVDRTGGYGYTF
-	TRBJ2-5	-	TRBV6-2/TRBV6-3	TGTGCCAGCAGTTACGATGGGACCAAATGGGGAGAGACCCAGTACTTC	CASSYDGTKWGETQYF
-	TRBJ2-7	TRBD2	TRBV7-9	TGTGCCAGCAGCTTAGATGCGGGGGGGTTATACGAGCAGTACTTC	CASSLDAGGLYEQYF
-	TRBJ2-1	-	TRBV3-1/TRBV3-2	TGTGCCAGCAGCCAAGTACAGGGAACTGAGCAGTTCTTC	CASSQVQGTEQFF
-	TRBJ1-1	-	TRBV25-1	TGTGCCAGCATCCCACGGGGGAGCGCGTACACTGAAGCTTTCTTT	CASIPRGSAYTEAFF
-	TRBJ2-3	TRBD1	TRBV2	TGTGCCAGCAGGACGACAGGGGGCTTCGGAGATACGCAGTATTTT	CASRTTGGFGDTQYF
few	TRBJ1-5	-	TRBV28	TGTGCCAGCAGTTCCCCAGGGGAGGCTCAGCCCCAGCATTTT	CASSSPGEAQPQHF
once	TRBJ1-1	-	TRBV5-4	TGTGCCAGCAGCTGGGGAACAAGGGTGGCTGAAGCTTTCTTT	CASSWGTRVAEAFF
-	TRBJ1-4	-	TRBV6-6	TGTGCCAGCAGTTACCGGGACAACGGTAATGAAAAACTGTTTTTT	CASSYRDNGNEKLFF
-	TRBJ1-2	-	TRBV29-1	TGCAGCGTTGAGGGTTCTGGCCCATCCATAGTGGGCTACACCTTC	CSVEGSGPSIVGYTF
-	TRBJ1-3	TRBD1	TRBV7-8	TGTGCCAGCAGCTTAATCGTAGTGGGACAGGGATACGGGGCTGGAAACACCATATATTTT	CASSLIVVGQGYGAGNTIYF
-	TRBJ1-1	-	TRBV6-5	TGTGCCAGCAGCCTGATACAGACTGAAGCTTTCTTT	CASSLIQTEAFF
-	TRBJ1-6	TRBD1	TRBV11-1	TGTGCCAGCAGTCCTACAGGGGACTCCTATAATTCACCCCTCCACTTT	CASSPTGDSYNSPLHF
-	TRBJ1-6	-	TRBV30	TGTGCCTGGAGCAGGACAGTAGATTCACCCCTCCACTTT	CAWSRTVDSPLHF
-	TRBJ1-1	-	TRBV6-6	TGTGCCAGCAGTTACGTTCCCGGCGAAGCTTTCTTT	CASSYVPGEAFF
-	TRBJ2-7	-	TRBV4-1	TGCGCCAGCAGCCAAGCCTACGAGCAGTACTTC	CASSQAYEQYF
-	TRBJ2-7	-	TRBV19	TGTGCCAGTAGTATAGTTCCGAATGGCTCCTACGAGCAGTACTTC	CASSIVPNGSYEQYF
once	TRBJ2-3	-	TRBV15	TGTGCCACCAGCAGAGGGGAATCTGCAGATACGCAGTATTTT	CATSRGESADTQYF
once	TRBJ1-1	TRBD1	TRBV5-1	TGCGCCAGCAGCTCCTCGACAGGGCAAGCTTTCTTT	CASSSSTGQAFF
-	TRBJ1-2	-	TRBV6-5	TGTGCCAGCAGTTACTTCCAGAACTATGGCTACACCTTC	CASSYFQNYGYTF
once	TRBJ2-5	TRBD1	TRBV2	TGTGCCAGCAGTAAGGACAGGAGCCAAGAGACCCAGTACTTC	CASSKDRSQETQYF
-	TRBJ1-2	-	TRBV14	TGTGCCAGCAGCAAGCAGGGGTCCGATGGCTACACCTTC	CASSKQGSDGYTF
-	TRBJ1-2	-	TRBV3-1/TRBV3-2	TGTGCCAGCAGCCCCGAGGGGGACTATGGCTACACCTTC	CASSPEGDYGYTF
-	TRBJ2-2	TRBD2	TRBV11-2	TGTGCCAGCAGCGCCCGACTAGCCTGGAGCACCGGGGAGCTGTTTTTT	CASSARLAWSTGELFF
-	TRBJ2-3	TRBD2	TRBV30	TGTGCCTGGAGGACGACTAGCGGGGGGAACACAGATACGCAGTATTTT	CAWRTTSGGNTDTQYF
-	TRBJ2-2	TRBD1	TRBV3-1/TRBV3-2	TGTGCCAGCAGCCCCCCCCAGGGGGTCGGGGAGCTGTTTTTT	CASSPPQGVGELFF
-	TRBJ2-3	-	TRBV5-4	TGTGCCAGCAGCTTGGACGAGGCGGGCCTTAGCACAGATACGCAGTATTTT	CASSLDEAGLSTDTQYF
-	TRBJ2-5	-	TRBV9	TGTGCCAGCAGCGCGGGGTCAGCAGGCGGCGAGACCCAGTACTTC	CASSAGSAGGETQYF
-	TRBJ2-7	-	TRBV5-4	TGTGCCAGCAGCTCCGGGGGCTCCTACGAGCAGTACTTC	CASSSGGSYEQYF
-	TRBJ2-2	TRBD1	TRBV30	TGTGCCTGGAACCCAGCAGGGGGCGCGGACACCGGGGAGCTGTTTTTT	CAWNPAGGADTGELFF
-	TRBJ2-3	-	TRBV10-2	TGCGCCAGCAGTGAGCCGGATACGCAGTATTTT	CASSEPDTQYF
-	TRBJ1-5	-	TRBV7-2	TGTGCCAGCAGCTTAGTGGGTTCGGGTAATCAGCCCCAGCATTTT	CASSLVGSGNQPQHF